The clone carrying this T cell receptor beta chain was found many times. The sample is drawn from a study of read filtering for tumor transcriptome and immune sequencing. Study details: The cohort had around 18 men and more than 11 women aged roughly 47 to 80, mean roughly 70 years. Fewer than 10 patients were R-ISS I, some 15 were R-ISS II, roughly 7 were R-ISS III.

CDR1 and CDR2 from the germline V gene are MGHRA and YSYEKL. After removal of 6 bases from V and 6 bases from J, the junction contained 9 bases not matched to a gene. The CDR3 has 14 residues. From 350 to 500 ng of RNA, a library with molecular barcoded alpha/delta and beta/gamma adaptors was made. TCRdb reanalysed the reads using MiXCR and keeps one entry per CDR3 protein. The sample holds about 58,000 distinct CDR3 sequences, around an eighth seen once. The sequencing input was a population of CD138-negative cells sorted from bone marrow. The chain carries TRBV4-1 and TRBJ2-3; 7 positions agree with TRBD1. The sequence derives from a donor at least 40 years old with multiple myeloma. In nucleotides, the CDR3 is TGCGCCAGCAGACCGACAGGGCTCTCGGATACGCAGTATTTT. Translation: CASRPTGLSDTQYF.